What follows are 23 T cell receptor beta chains derived from one specimen sequenced in a study of blood T cell repertoires in COVID-19. TCRdb's copy holds only in-frame clones and misses some; the assay was immunoSEQ multiplex PCR. The sample holds about 240,000 clones, about 80% seen once. Material for sequencing was peripheral blood. Source of these receptors: a woman of 80 years or more with acute or convalescent COVID-19.

This clone was recorded once. The chain employs TRBV30 and TRBJ2-3, with 7 nucleotides matching TRBD2. V lost 1 base, J lost 7 bases, and 5 bases stayed unmatched. CDR1 GTSNPN and CDR2 SVGIG come from the germline V gene (reference sequence). The CDR3 totals 13 residues. CDR3 DNA sequence: TGTGCCTGGAGTGGACTAGCAAGGAATACGCAGTATTTT. Translated: CAWSGLARNTQYF.

The chain links TRBV28 to TRBJ2-6; 10 nucleotides agree with TRBD1. The ends lost 7 bases at V and 1 base at J; junction bases unmatched: 7. From germline, CDR1 is MDHEN and CDR2 SYDVKM. The CDR3 is made up of 17 amino acids. CDR3 DNA sequence: TGTGCCAGCAACACCGGGACAGGGGTTTCTGGGGCCAACGTCCTGACTTTC. Its protein product is CASNTGTGVSGANVLTF.

The V gene is TRBV15, the J gene TRBJ2-7; 7 nucleotides agree with TRBD2. The ends lost 0 bases at V and 7 bases at J; junction bases unmatched: 12. The CDR3 covers 16 residues. Germline lookup yields CDR1 LNHNV and CDR2 YYDKDF (reference sequence). The CDR3 DNA follows: TGTGCCACCAGCAGAGATCGGGCTAGCGGTACCAGGGAGCAGTACTTC. This codes for CATSRDRASGTREQYF.

The chain couples TRBV6-5 to TRBJ2-6; D is unclear. This CDR3 region has 15 residues. The V and J ends lost 7 bases and 0 bases respectively, with 10 bases between them. Germline CDR1 and CDR2: MNHEY and SVGAGI. The CDR3 bases are TGTGCCAGCACCTCAATCGGCTCTGGGGCCAACGTCCTGACTTTC. This encodes CASTSIGSGANVLTF.

The chain joins TRBV6-5 to TRBJ1-3; the match to TRBD1 covers 9 bases. The V gene end was trimmed by 0 bases and the J gene end by 4 bases; junction bases not matched to a gene: 4. The germline V gene has CDR1 MNHEY and CDR2 SVGAGI. CDR3 size: 16 residues. For the CDR3, the DNA is TGTGCCAGCAGTTACTCCGGACAGGGGCCAGGAAACACCATATATTTT. The encoded protein is CASSYSGQGPGNTIYF.

The genes are TRBV19 and TRBJ1-1; D perhaps matches TRBD1 (5 bases). This CDR3 contains 15 residues. The V end lost 7 bases, the J end lost 3 bases, and 18 bases lay between the germline ends. Germline CDR1 and CDR2: LNHDA and SQIVND (reference sequence). The CDR3 nucleotides are TGTGCCAGTAAAAAAAACGGTGGGGCCGACACTGAAGCTTTCTTT. It encodes CASKKNGGADTEAFF.

The rearrangement joins TRBV5-1 to TRBJ1-2; possibly TRBD1 for D (5 bases). The CDR3 extends over 14 amino acids. Germline loops: CDR1 SGHRS, CDR2 YFSETQ. Trimming took 8 bases from V and 6 from J, leaving 20 bases between them. The CDR3, as DNA: TGCGCCAGAGCTCGGCGGGGCTTGGGGAATGGCTACACCTTC. It translates to CARARRGLGNGYTF.

This clone was observed a few times. The chain recombines TRBV5-3 with TRBJ2-3; no definite D call. TRBV5-3 is filed as an ORF, its function uncertain. The CDR3 loop spans 14 amino acids. V was clipped by 3 bases and J by 4 bases, with 12 bases between them. The CDR3 is CARSCPLEPDTQYF. The CDR3 DNA reads TGTGCCAGAAGCTGCCCTCTGGAGCCAGATACGCAGTATTTT.

V gene TRBV6-5 combines with J gene TRBJ1-3, with D perhaps matching TRBD1 (6 bases). The CDR3 consists of 14 residues. Germline V lookup: CDR1 MNHEY, CDR2 SVGAGI. The V and J ends lost 3 bases and 2 bases respectively, with 8 bases between them. For the CDR3, the DNA is TGTGCCAGCAGTTATGAGGGGGCTGGAAACACCATATATTTT. It codes for CASSYEGAGNTIYF.

The chain uses TRBV12-3 or TRBV12-4 and TRBJ2-1; 7 bases are shared with TRBD2. This CDR3 has 13 residues. V was clipped by 0 bases and J by 15 bases; unmatched bases: 8. The CDR3 DNA follows: TGTGCCAGCAGTTTAGCGCAGCCGGGACTATCGTTCTTC. This sequence encodes CASSLAQPGLSFF.

The chain has TRBV25-1 and TRBJ2-5, with TRBD2 matching over 8 bases. V was pared by 3 bases and J by 5 bases, with 14 bases of the junction left unmatched. Germline-derived CDR1 and CDR2 are MGHDK and SYGVNS. The CDR3 totals 17 residues. CDR3 DNA: TGTGCCAGCAGTGATCGGAACCTATTAGCGGGGAGGGAGACCCAGTACTTC. This encodes CASSDRNLLAGRETQYF.

This sequence joins TRBV12-3 or TRBV12-4 and TRBJ1-2; D remains unclear. The V and J ends lost 6 bases and 2 bases respectively, with 10 bases between them. This CDR3 has 13 residues. The CDR3 here is CASSSPSNYGYTF. In DNA form, the CDR3 reads TGTGCCAGCAGCTCCCCCTCCAACTATGGCTACACCTTC.

This rearrangement joins TRBV4-1 to TRBJ1-3; D unresolved. Germline-derived CDR1 and CDR2 are MGHRA and YSYEKL. The CDR3 covers 15 residues. The ends were cut back, 0 bases at V and 0 bases at J, with 6 bases in the middle. DNA of the CDR3: TGCGCCAGCAGCCAAGAAAGGAGCTCTGGAAACACCATATATTTT. Residues: CASSQERSSGNTIYF.

This chain connects TRBV6-5 to TRBJ2-1; TRBD1 matches at 12 bases. The CDR3 spans 14 residues. V dropped 5 bases and J dropped 5; count of bases not matched to a gene: 1. Germline CDR1 MNHEY, CDR2 SVGAGI. The CDR3 DNA reads TGTGCCAGCAGTCGGGACAGGGGGCACAATGAGCAGTTCTTC. Amino acids: CASSRDRGHNEQFF.

The chain joins TRBV5-1 to TRBJ2-1; TRBD1 matches 9 bases. CDR3 length: 15 residues. The V gene end was trimmed by 5 bases and the J gene end by 6 bases; junction bases not matched to a gene: 9. CDR1 SGHRS and CDR2 YFSETQ come from the germline V gene. CDR3 nucleotide sequence: TGCGCCAGCAGTTCCGGGACAGGGATATCCAATGAGCAGTTCTTC. Residues: CASSSGTGISNEQFF.

Concerning this clone itself: An end of the junction does not agree with germline; a read error may underlie this. The chain carries TRBV7-7 and TRBJ2-6; no definite D call. The CDR3 covers 14 residues. The germline gives CDR1 SSHAT, CDR2 FNYEAQ (reference sequence). The CDR3 region is CASSPTGGANVLTF. DNA for the CDR3: TGTGCTAGCAGCCCTACGGGTGGGGCCAACGTCCTGACTTTC.

This clone was observed a handful of times. This chain joins TRBV5-5 and TRBJ1-6, with 7 bases identical to TRBD1. Germline-derived CDR1 and CDR2 are SGHKS and YYEKEE (reference sequence). The CDR3 is made up of 13 amino acids. After removal of 4 bases from V and 7 bases from J, the junction contained 2 bases not matched to a gene. This chain's CDR3 is CASSTGQNSPLHF. For the CDR3, the DNA is TGTGCCAGCAGCACGGGACAGAATTCACCCCTCCACTTT.

This clone was counted only a few times. The V gene is TRBV19, the J gene TRBJ2-7; maybe TRBD1 (5 bases). This CDR3 is 12 amino acids long. CDR1 and CDR2 from the germline V gene are LNHDA and SQIVND (reference sequence). V gave up 5 bases and J gave up 6 bases, with 11 bases separating them. DNA for the CDR3: TGTGCCAGTAGTCACGACACAGGCGAGCAGTACTTC. Residues: CASSHDTGEQYF.

The V gene is TRBV9, the J gene TRBJ1-1, with 8 bases fitting TRBD1. Germline V gene sequence: CDR1 SGDLS, CDR2 YYNGEE. This CDR3 has 14 residues. J gave up 4 bases and V 0 bases, and 2 bases lay outside the gene matches. For the CDR3, the DNA is TGTGCCAGCAGCGTAGAGGACAGGGTCACTGAAGCTTTCTTT. Its translation is CASSVEDRVTEAFF.

V and J are TRBV23-1 and TRBJ1-4, with 11 nucleotides matching TRBD1. TRBV23-1 is an ORF for which the function is uncertain. J was trimmed by 0 bases and V by 8 bases; bases with no gene match: 14. The CDR3 length is 19 residues. The CDR3 region is CASGQRRDRGAATNEKLFF. The CDR3 DNA sequence: TGCGCCAGCGGCCAGCGCCGGGACAGGGGGGCTGCAACTAATGAAAAACTGTTTTTT.

This clone was detected a few times. The chain carries TRBV5-5 and TRBJ1-2; a weak D match, TRBD1 (6 bases). Trimming shortened V by 0 bases and J by 7 bases, and 13 bases separated the two germline ends. CDR1 and CDR2 from the germline V gene are SGHKS and YYEKEE (reference sequence). The CDR3 extends over 14 amino acids. CDR3 residues: CASSLVRGNFGYTF. The CDR3, as DNA: TGTGCCAGCAGCTTGGTCAGGGGAAATTTTGGCTACACCTTC.

The V call is TRBV5-1, the J call TRBJ1-1; 11 nucleotides agree with TRBD1. This CDR3 has 17 amino acids. J was trimmed by 0 bases and V by 0 bases; bases with no gene match: 4. Germline V gene data show CDR1 as SGHRS and CDR2 as YFSETQ. DNA of the CDR3: TGCGCCAGCAGCTTGGATGGGGACAGGGGGATGAACACTGAAGCTTTCTTT. Residues: CASSLDGDRGMNTEAFF.

The chain recombines TRBV5-1 with TRBJ1-1; 7 nucleotides align to TRBD1. CDR1 SGHRS and CDR2 YFSETQ come from the germline V gene. The ends lost 2 bases at V and 4 bases at J; junction bases unmatched: 2. The length of the CDR3 is 13 residues. The CDR3 DNA reads as TGCGCCAGCAGCTTCGACAGGGTCACTGAAGCTTTCTTT. It is translated as CASSFDRVTEAFF.